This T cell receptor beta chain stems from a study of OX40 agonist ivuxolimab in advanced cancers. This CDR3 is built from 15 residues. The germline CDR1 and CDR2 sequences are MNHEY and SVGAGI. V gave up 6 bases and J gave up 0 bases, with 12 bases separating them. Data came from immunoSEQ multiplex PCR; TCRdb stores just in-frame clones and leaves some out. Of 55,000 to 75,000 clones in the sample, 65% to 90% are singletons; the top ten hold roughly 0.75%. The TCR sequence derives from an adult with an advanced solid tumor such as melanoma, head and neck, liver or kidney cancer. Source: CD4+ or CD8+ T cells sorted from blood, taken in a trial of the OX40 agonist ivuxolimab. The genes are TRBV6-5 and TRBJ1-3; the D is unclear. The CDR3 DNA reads TGTGCCAGCAGGGCGCGGACGGGCTCTGGAAACACCATATATTTT. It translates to CASRARTGSGNTIYF.